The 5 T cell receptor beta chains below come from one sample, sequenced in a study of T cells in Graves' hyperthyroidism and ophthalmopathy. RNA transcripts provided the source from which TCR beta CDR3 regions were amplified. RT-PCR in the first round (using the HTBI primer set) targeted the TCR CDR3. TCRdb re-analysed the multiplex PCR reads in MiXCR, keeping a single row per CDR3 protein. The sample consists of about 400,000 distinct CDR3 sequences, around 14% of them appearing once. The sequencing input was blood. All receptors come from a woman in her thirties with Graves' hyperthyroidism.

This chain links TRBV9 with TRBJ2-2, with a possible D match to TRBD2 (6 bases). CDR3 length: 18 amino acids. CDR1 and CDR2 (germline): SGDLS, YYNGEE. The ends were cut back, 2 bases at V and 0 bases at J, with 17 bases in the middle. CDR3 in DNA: TGTGCCAGCAGCGTGAGTCTGTCGCGGGACGCGAACACCGGGGAGCTGTTTTTT. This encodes CASSVSLSRDANTGELFF.

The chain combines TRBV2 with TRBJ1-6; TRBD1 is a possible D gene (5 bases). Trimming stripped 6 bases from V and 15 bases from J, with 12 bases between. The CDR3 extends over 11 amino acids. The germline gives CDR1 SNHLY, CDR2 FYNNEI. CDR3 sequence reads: CASRGEQNLHF. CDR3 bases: TGTGCCAGCAGGGGGGAACAAAACCTCCACTTT.

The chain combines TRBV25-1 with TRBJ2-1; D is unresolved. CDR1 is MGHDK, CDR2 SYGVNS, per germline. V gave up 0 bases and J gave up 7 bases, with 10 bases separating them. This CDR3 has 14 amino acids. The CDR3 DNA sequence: TGTGCCAGCAGTGAATACCAGTCAGGTAATGAGCAGTTCTTC. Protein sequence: CASSEYQSGNEQFF.

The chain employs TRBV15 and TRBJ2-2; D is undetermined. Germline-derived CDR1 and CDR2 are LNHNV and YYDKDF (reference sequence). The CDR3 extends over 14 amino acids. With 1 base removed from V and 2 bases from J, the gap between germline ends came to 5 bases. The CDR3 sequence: CATSRVSNTGELFF. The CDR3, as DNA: TGTGCCACCAGCAGAGTTAGTAACACCGGGGAGCTGTTTTTT.

The CDR3 DNA is TGTGCCAGCAGCCCATGGGGACAGGGTGCCGAAGCTTTCTTT. Protein: CASSPWGQGAEAFF. The chain combines TRBV3-1 with TRBJ1-1; 9 bases are shared with TRBD1. Looked up from germline, CDR1 is LGHDT and CDR2 is YNNKEL (reference sequence). The CDR3 contains 14 residues. After removal of 4 bases from V and 8 bases from J, the junction contained 8 bases not matched to a gene.